Following are 32 T cell receptor beta chains from one sample sequenced in a study of control samples from healthy donors and cancer patients. Sequencing was performed with immunoSEQ multiplex PCR; in TCRdb, only in-frame clones are kept and a portion is missing. The repertoire consists of about 49,000 clones, with around 90% occurring once and the leading ten covering approximately 0.8%. Sequencing was performed on PBMCs. Source of these receptors: a man aged 30 to 45 with colorectal cancer.

This clone was seen only once. The rearrangement uses TRBV28 and TRBJ2-7, with TRBD1 as a possible D gene (5 bases). The CDR3 is made up of 15 amino acids. Trimming stripped 5 bases from V and 3 bases from J, with 17 bases between. Germline CDR1 reads MDHEN; CDR2 reads SYDVKM. The DNA for the CDR3 is TGTGCCAGCAGTAGCCCCGTAGGGGTATTCTACGAGCAGTACTTC. It is translated as CASSSPVGVFYEQYF.

The genes are TRBV10-3 and TRBJ2-7; a possible D gene is TRBD1 (6 bases). The germline V and J ends were trimmed by 0 bases and 4 bases, with 10 bases remaining between them. Germline CDR1 is ENHRY and CDR2 is SYGVKD. This CDR3 is 14 amino acids long. The CDR3 spells CAISESNREYEQYF. CDR3 DNA: TGTGCCATCAGTGAGTCGAACAGGGAGTACGAGCAGTACTTC.

J is TRBJ2-3 and V is TRBV30; D not resolved. CDR1 is GTSNPN, CDR2 SVGIG, per germline (reference sequence). This CDR3 is built from 15 residues. Trimming left V 0 bases short and J 1 base short, with 11 bases between. In DNA form, the CDR3 reads TGTGCCTGGAGTGTATCCGGGTTTGGCACAGATACGCAGTATTTT. Amino acid sequence: CAWSVSGFGTDTQYF.

The chain has TRBV7-2 and TRBJ2-5; unclear D gene. The CDR3 is made up of 13 amino acids. Trimming removed 1 base at V and 1 base at J, with 4 bases between. The germline gives CDR1 SGHTA, CDR2 FQGNSA. The CDR3 region has the DNA TGTGCCAGCAGCTTAGGTCCCCAAGAGACCCAGTACTTC. Residues: CASSLGPQETQYF.

V gene TRBV4-3 combines with J gene TRBJ1-3; D unclear. The V gene's germline CDR1 is LGHNA and CDR2 YSLEER. CDR3 length: 13 amino acids. The ends were cut back, 1 base at V and 2 bases at J, with 3 bases in the middle. In DNA form, the CDR3 reads TGCGCCAGCAGCCAAGTAACTGGAAACACCATATATTTT. Protein product: CASSQVTGNTIYF.

The chain combines TRBV11-2 with TRBJ2-7; tentatively, D is TRBD2 (6 bases). Trimming cost V 8 bases and J 6 bases, with 20 bases left between them. The length of the CDR3 is 14 residues. The germline gives CDR1 SGHAT, CDR2 FQNNGV. For the CDR3, the DNA is TGTGCCAGCTCCCCTTCTTTAGTGGGGGGCGAGCAGTACTTC. Encoded protein: CASSPSLVGGEQYF. Full variable domain (rest looked up from reference TRBV11-2 and TRBJ2-7): EAGVAQSPRYKIIEKRQSVAFWCNPISGHATLYWYQQILGQGPKLLIQFQNNGVVDDSQLPKDRFSAERLKGVDSTLKIQPAKLEDSAVYLCASSPSLVGGEQYFGPGTRLTVT.

The V gene is TRBV3-1 (or the pseudogene TRBV3-2), the J gene TRBJ2-1; 8 nucleotides agree with TRBD2. The V gene's germline CDR1 is LGHDT and CDR2 YNNKEL (reference sequence). V shed 3 bases and J 7 bases; nucleotides not matched to a gene: 2. CDR3 length: 13 amino acids. The CDR3 DNA follows: TGTGCCAGCAGCCACTCGGGGGGGAATGAGCAGTTCTTC. Translated: CASSHSGGNEQFF.

V is TRBV24-1 and J is TRBJ1-5; perhaps TRBD1 as D (5 bases). Trimming took off 5 bases at V and 1 base at J, with 17 bases between the two ends. Germline V gene lookup returns CDR1 KGHDR and CDR2 SFDVKD. This CDR3 spans 17 amino acids. DNA for the CDR3: TGTGCCACCAGTGGTGGGGGGGAACCTACAAGCAATCAGCCCCAGCATTTT. Its translation: CATSGGGEPTSNQPQHF.

The V gene is TRBV27, the J gene TRBJ2-7, with D possibly matching TRBD2 (7 bases). Trimming removed 6 bases at V and 0 bases at J, with 15 bases between. This CDR3 comprises 15 residues. CDR1 MNHEY and CDR2 SMNVEV come from the germline V gene (reference sequence). CDR3 loop: CASSPGGRSSYEQYF. The CDR3 DNA reads as TGTGCCAGCAGCCCGGGGGGCCGGAGCTCCTACGAGCAGTACTTC.

Notes on this clone: The sample contains more than one DNA sequence encoding this CDR3. This chain uses TRBV7-2 with TRBJ1-2; D uncertain. The germline V gene has CDR1 SGHTA and CDR2 FQGNSA. The CDR3 spans 13 residues. Trimming left V 0 bases short and J 7 bases short, with 9 bases between. CDR3 sequence: CASSLAGSGGYTF. Written as DNA, the CDR3 is TGTGCCAGCAGCTTAGCGGGCTCGGGTGGCTACACCTTC.

The chain links TRBV6-1 to TRBJ2-7; 9 positions agree with TRBD1. The CDR3 runs 16 residues. J gave up 0 bases and V 0 bases, and 3 bases lay outside the gene matches. Per the germline V gene, CDR1 is MNHNS and CDR2 is SASEGT. CDR3 in amino acids: CASSEALGQGSYEQYF. As DNA, the CDR3 is TGTGCCAGCAGTGAAGCGCTGGGACAGGGCTCCTACGAGCAGTACTTC.

This chain links TRBV9 with TRBJ2-5; TRBD2 matches 12 bases. Trimming at V came to 4 bases and at J to 5 bases, leaving 9 bases not matched to a gene. CDR3 size: 16 residues. Germline V gives CDR1 SGDLS, CDR2 YYNGEE. CDR3 amino acids: CASSPSTSGGRETQYF. CDR3 nucleotide sequence: TGTGCCAGCAGCCCTTCGACTAGCGGGGGCCGGGAGACCCAGTACTTC.

This chain uses TRBV6-5 with TRBJ1-1; D call uncertain. CDR1 is MNHEY and CDR2 is SVGAGI in the germline V gene. V lost 6 bases and J 1 base, leaving 6 bases between the germline ends. The CDR3 length is 12 residues. As DNA, the CDR3 is TGTGCCAGCAGGAGAGAGAACACTGAAGCTTTCTTT. Its translation: CASRRENTEAFF.

The chain uses TRBV5-6 and TRBJ2-7; maybe TRBD1 (6 bases). The germline V gene encodes CDR1 SGHDT and CDR2 YYEEEE. The CDR3 contains 14 residues. V shed 4 bases and J shed 6 bases, with 17 bases lying between them. CDR3 in DNA: TGTGCCAGCAGCCTCGGACAGAGGGTGGGCGAGCAGTACTTC. Translating gives CASSLGQRVGEQYF.

The genes are TRBV7-9 and TRBJ1-5, with D hard to call. The CDR3 is 15 residues long. V was shortened by 5 bases and J by 1 base, with 12 bases between the two germline ends. Per germline, CDR1 SEHNR and CDR2 FQNEAQ (reference sequence). The CDR3 protein is CASSPSSDSNQPQHF. CDR3 coding DNA: TGTGCCAGCAGCCCGAGTAGTGACAGCAATCAGCCCCAGCATTTT.

The chain links TRBV2 to TRBJ2-1; 14 bases line up with TRBD2. Germline trimming cut 4 bases from V and 3 bases from J; bases unmatched to any gene: 11. The germline CDR1 and CDR2 sequences are SNHLY and FYNNEI. CDR3 length: 19 amino acids. The CDR3 loop reads CASSAIPRLAGGLYNEQFF. DNA for the CDR3: TGTGCCAGCAGTGCGATTCCTCGACTAGCGGGGGGGCTCTACAATGAGCAGTTCTTC.

This chain uses TRBV30 with TRBJ2-3; 7 bases agree with TRBD2. The ends lost 3 bases at V and 0 bases at J; junction bases unmatched: 6. The length of the CDR3 is 15 residues. Germline V gene sequence: CDR1 GTSNPN, CDR2 SVGIG (reference sequence). As DNA, the CDR3 is TGTGCCTGGAGCCAACTAGCGAGTAGCACAGATACGCAGTATTTT. Translation gives CAWSQLASSTDTQYF.

This sequence joins TRBV4-1 and TRBJ2-7; no reliable D call. The germline V and J ends were trimmed by 2 bases and 3 bases, with 20 bases remaining between them. The germline gives CDR1 MGHRA, CDR2 YSYEKL. The CDR3 totals 17 residues. DNA of the CDR3: TGCGCCAGCAGCCAAAATCCCGACGGCGACCGAATCTACGAGCAGTACTTC. This gives the protein CASSQNPDGDRIYEQYF.

The chain has TRBV2 and TRBJ1-2, with a tentative D call TRBD1 (5 bases). V was trimmed by 5 bases and J by 0 bases, leaving 7 bases between them. Per the germline V gene, CDR1 is SNHLY and CDR2 is FYNNEI. The CDR3 has 13 residues. The DNA of the CDR3 is TGTGCCAGCAGTATGACAGCTAACTATGGCTACACCTTC. This sequence encodes CASSMTANYGYTF.

This chain links TRBV19 with TRBJ2-2, with D maybe TRBD1 (6 bases). Germline V gene data show CDR1 as LNHDA and CDR2 as SQIVND (reference sequence). V was trimmed by 5 bases and J by 4 bases, leaving 14 bases between them. The CDR3 covers 15 residues. The DNA for the CDR3 is TGTGCCAGTAGTCTTAACACAGGGTCCACCGGGGAGCTGTTTTTT. Protein product: CASSLNTGSTGELFF.

V is TRBV6-1 and J is TRBJ2-1; no clear D gene. The CDR3 is 17 residues long. Germline V gene sequence: CDR1 MNHNS, CDR2 SASEGT. V lost 2 bases and J 0 bases, leaving 14 bases between the germline ends. CDR3 DNA sequence: TGTGCCAGCAGTGAACCCCTTGGAGCCGGCTCCTACAATGAGCAGTTCTTC. Encoded protein: CASSEPLGAGSYNEQFF.

The rearrangement links TRBV20-1 to TRBJ1-1, with a tentative D call TRBD1 (5 bases). Germline V gene data show CDR1 as DFQATT and CDR2 as SNEGSKA (reference sequence). The CDR3 is 15 residues long. Trimming removed 3 bases from V and 5 bases from J, with 19 bases in between. The CDR3 here is CSASGGMGVGTEAFF. The CDR3 DNA sequence: TGCAGTGCTAGTGGTGGTATGGGGGTCGGGACTGAAGCTTTCTTT.

The rearrangement links TRBV12-3 or TRBV12-4 to TRBJ1-1, with D hard to call. The CDR3 sequence is 13 residues long. Trimming stripped 6 bases from V and 1 base from J, with 9 bases between. The CDR3 loop is CASRYRENTEAFF. The CDR3 bases are TGTGCCAGCAGGTATAGGGAGAACACTGAAGCTTTCTTT.

This clone was observed once. The CDR3 protein is CASRKLDDRGYTF. The CDR3 region has the DNA TGTGCCAGCAGAAAACTGGACGACAGGGGCTACACCTTC. The chain has TRBV12-3 or TRBV12-4 and TRBJ1-2, with D perhaps TRBD1 (6 bases). CDR3 length equals 13 residues. V lost 6 bases and J 8 bases, leaving 16 bases between the germline ends.

J is TRBJ2-7 and V is TRBV5-1, with unresolved D. CDR1 is SGHRS and CDR2 is YFSETQ in the germline V gene. The CDR3 is 15 amino acids. The V gene lost 7 bases and the J gene lost 3 bases, with 20 bases spanning the gap. The CDR3 region has the DNA TGCGCCAGCCGTGTGTGGGCTGAAGCACTCTACGAGCAGTACTTC. Its protein is CASRVWAEALYEQYF.

The chain joins TRBV6-1 to TRBJ2-3; D may be TRBD1 (6 bases). Germline V gene data show CDR1 as MNHNS and CDR2 as SASEGT. Trimming pared 3 bases from V and 0 bases from J, leaving 13 bases between. The CDR3 is 16 amino acids. The CDR3 nucleotides read TGTGCCAGCAGTGAGGGGGCAGATCCTAGCACAGATACGCAGTATTTT. Amino acid sequence: CASSEGADPSTDTQYF.

The rearrangement uses TRBV25-1 and TRBJ1-6; unclear D gene. Per the germline V gene, CDR1 is MGHDK and CDR2 is SYGVNS. There are 15 residues in the CDR3. V was shortened by 3 bases and J by 0 bases, with 6 bases between the two germline ends. CDR3 protein: CASSDDFSYNSPLHF. CDR3 DNA: TGTGCCAGCAGTGACGACTTCTCCTATAATTCACCCCTCCACTTT. Full variable domain (missing parts from reference TRBV25-1 and TRBJ1-6): EADIYQTPRYLVIGTGKKITLECSQTMGHDKMYWYQQDPGMELHLIHYSYGVNSTEKGDLSSESTVSRIRTEHFPLTLESARPSHTSQYLCASSDDFSYNSPLHFGNGTRLTVT.

The DNA of the CDR3 is TGTGCCAGCAGCTTGGGGGCGGGGCCAGCCTACGAGCAGTACTTC. Translated, it gives CASSLGAGPAYEQYF. This chain connects TRBV5-8 to TRBJ2-7; tentatively, D is TRBD2 (6 bases). V lost 0 bases and J lost 2, with 12 bases in between. CDR3 length: 15 residues. Germline V gene data show CDR1 as SGHTS and CDR2 as YDEGEE. The complete variable domain, with remaining parts taken from reference TRBV5-8 and TRBJ2-7, reads EAGVTQSPTHLIKTRGQQATLRCSPISGHTSVYWYQQALGLGLQFLLWYDEGEERNRGNFPPRFSGRQFPNYSSELNVNALELEDSALYLCASSLGAGPAYEQYFGPGTRLTVT.

This chain joins TRBV7-2 and TRBJ2-5; TRBD2 agrees at 9 bases. CDR1 is SGHTA and CDR2 is FQGNSA in the germline V gene. The CDR3 covers 16 residues. V shed 5 bases and J 6 bases; nucleotides not matched to a gene: 13. The CDR3 loop reads CASSPERRGGLKTQYF. Here the CDR3 DNA reads TGTGCCAGCAGCCCAGAGAGGCGGGGGGGCTTAAAGACCCAGTACTTC.

The V and J genes are TRBV2 and TRBJ1-6; D is possibly TRBD1 (6 bases). This CDR3 comprises 16 residues. Germline V gene sequence: CDR1 SNHLY, CDR2 FYNNEI. Trimming stripped 2 bases from V and 8 bases from J, with 16 bases between. The chain's CDR3 is CASSENQPGAYSPLHF. CDR3 sequence (DNA): TGTGCCAGCAGTGAAAACCAGCCAGGGGCATATTCACCCCTCCACTTT.

The CDR3 sequence: CASSYSLGVSTDTQYF. DNA of the CDR3: TGTGCCAGCAGTTACTCGTTAGGGGTCAGCACAGATACGCAGTATTTT. The chain carries TRBV6-5 and TRBJ2-3, with a weak D call TRBD1 (5 bases). Trimming removed 0 bases at V and 0 bases at J, with 10 bases between. The V gene's germline CDR1 is MNHEY and CDR2 SVGAGI. This CDR3 is 16 amino acids long.

This chain connects TRBV5-5 to TRBJ2-3; 8 bases fit TRBD1. The CDR3 extends over 17 amino acids. Germline lookup yields CDR1 SGHKS and CDR2 YYEKEE (reference sequence). With V trimmed by 1 base and J by 0 bases, 7 bases remained unmatched. The CDR3 region has the DNA TGTGCCAGCAGCTTGAGGGGGCAGGGGGCTAGCACAGATACGCAGTATTTT. Amino acid sequence: CASSLRGQGASTDTQYF.